Listed here is a single TCR beta chain. The antigen remains unidentified. The sample originates from a study of cytomegalovirus exposure and HLA in healthy donors. Overall study: Among the approximately 400 genotyped donors, 70% to 85% were placed in the Caucasian-associated ancestry cluster.

CDR1 KGHSH and CDR2 LQKENI come from the germline V gene. V lost 2 bases, J lost 0 bases, and 10 bases lay in between. The CDR3 is 15 amino acids. Overall study findings and caveats: Donor immune exposure was known only as CMV serostatus. Rarity held for most TCR sequences, but there were some public TCRs that occurred in many donors.

The PCR contained 60 Vbeta and 13 Jbeta primers. Produced via immunoSEQ multiplex PCR; TCRdb's table is partial and in-frame only. Here the sample table reports more than 50,000 clones. What was sequenced was PBMCs. The sequence derives from a man aged 45-65 years in good health and CMV-seropositive. This chain links TRBV18 with TRBJ1-1, with D perhaps matching TRBD1 (5 bases). The CDR3 nucleotides are TGTGCCAGCTCACCATATTGGGGCGTGAACACTGAAGCTTTCTTT. Translated, it gives CASSPYWGVNTEAFF.